This TCR beta chain was sequenced for a study of shared clonotypes between healthy human individuals. Whole-study context: Sampling drew on donors who were a couple of women and a few men aged 18 to 49. Whole-study findings and limits: Estimated clonotype richness was generally higher in naive than memory subsets. Generation of non-shared clonotypes was less probable than generation of clonotypes shared by all four donors.

Comment on this clone: Its antigen is not known.

How the authors handled the data: Owing to the provision of junction-only sequences devoid of quality scores by immunoSEQ, filtering differed. Data came from immunoSEQ multiplex PCR; TCRdb stores just in-frame clones and leaves some out. V, J and clone size are taken as reported in that table, and D and trimming were inferred from the DNA itself. The profile shows 2 million to 2.5 million clones, nearly 97% of them singletons. The CDR3 runs to 19 residues. The J segment lost 0 bases and the V segment lost 4 bases, leaving 14 bases of the junction unmatched. The germline CDR1 and CDR2 sequences are SGHTA and FQGNSA.

Sequencing input: naive CD4+ T cells sorted from blood. Subset defined: CD45RA+ positively selected. This TCR came from a man in his late teens or twenties in good health. This chain joins TRBV7-2 and TRBJ2-1, with 8 nucleotides matching TRBD2. CDR3 sequence: CASSSRGLGGTGSYNEQFF. DNA of the CDR3: TGTGCCAGCAGCTCCAGGGGACTAGGCGGAACTGGCTCCTACAATGAGCAGTTCTTC.